One TCR beta chain is described in this entry. Profiled with immunoSEQ multiplex PCR; TCRdb holds only in-frame clones, not every one. The sample carries roughly 220,000 clones, 88% recorded once. From germline, CDR1 is MDHEN and CDR2 SYDVKM. The length of the CDR3 is 15 residues. V lost 2 bases and J lost 4, with 14 bases in between. This entry comes from a study of blood T cell repertoires in COVID-19. V usage is TRBV28 and J usage is TRBJ1-2; D possibly corresponds to TRBD1 (5 bases). The sequence came from a woman aged 45-65 years with acute COVID-19. Input material: PBMCs or T cells enriched from blood (not recorded which). The chain's CDR3 is CASSLQGVQVYGYTF. CDR3 sequence (DNA): TGTGCCAGCAGTTTACAAGGGGTACAGGTCTATGGCTACACCTTC.